Shown below are 10 T cell receptor beta chains from a single sample sequenced in a study of T cell changes during pregnancy in multiple sclerosis. Method: immunoSEQ multiplex PCR; TCRdb's copy keeps in-frame clones and lacks some. The table has 40,000 to 45,000 clones, about 90% seen once. The sample in question was CD4+ T cells from peripheral blood mononuclear cells, obtained in the second trimester of pregnancy. The source of these receptors is a female donor in good health, enrolled as a control in a pregnancy study.

The chain links TRBV18 to TRBJ2-1; 8 bases are shared with TRBD1. CDR1 KGHSH and CDR2 LQKENI come from the germline V gene. CDR3 length equals 15 residues. V shed 3 bases, J shed 3 bases, and the junction held 4 bases outside the gene matches. CDR3 in DNA: TGTGCCAGCTCACCTGACAGGGGCCGCTACAATGAGCAGTTCTTC. Protein sequence: CASSPDRGRYNEQFF.

This sequence joins TRBV19 and TRBJ2-7; 8 positions match TRBD1. Germline CDR1 is LNHDA and CDR2 is SQIVND (reference sequence). V lost 4 bases to trimming and J lost 3 bases; unmatched junction nucleotides: 5. The CDR3 totals 14 residues. The CDR3 spells CASSTRGTGYEQYF. CDR3 bases: TGTGCCAGTAGTACCCGCGGGACAGGCTACGAGCAGTACTTC.

The CDR3 coding sequence is TGTGCCAGCAGTGAGAACAGGGCCTACGAGCAGTACTTC. This encodes CASSENRAYEQYF. The chain couples TRBV6-1 to TRBJ2-7; D is possibly TRBD1 (6 bases). V lost 3 bases and J 2 bases, leaving 8 bases between the germline ends. In germline, CDR1 is MNHNS, CDR2 SASEGT. This CDR3 has 13 amino acids.

The V gene is TRBV6-5, the J gene TRBJ2-5, with TRBD2 identical over 7 bases. This CDR3 comprises 14 residues. Germline V gives CDR1 MNHEY, CDR2 SVGAGI. V lost 0 bases and J lost 5; bases outside the gene matches: 3. CDR3 protein: CASSYSTGRETQYF. CDR3 in DNA: TGTGCCAGCAGTTACTCGACCGGGAGGGAGACCCAGTACTTC.

This chain connects TRBV19 to TRBJ2-5; no firm D call. This CDR3 is 12 amino acids long. V lost 2 bases, J lost 4 bases, and 5 bases lay in between. Germline CDR1 and CDR2: LNHDA and SQIVND (reference sequence). The CDR3 nucleotides read TGTGCCAGTAGTATATCCGGAGAGACCCAGTACTTC. Translating it yields CASSISGETQYF.

The chain carries TRBV5-5 and TRBJ1-2; D unclear. Germline V CDR1 and CDR2: SGHKS, YYEKEE (reference sequence). Trimming took 0 bases from V and 10 from J, leaving 10 bases between them. The CDR3 has 12 amino acids. This CDR3 is CASSLAFSLYTF. The CDR3, as DNA: TGTGCCAGCAGCTTGGCTTTCTCCCTCTACACCTTC.

In regard to this clone: Other DNA sequences in the sample encode the same CDR3. This sequence joins TRBV18 and TRBJ1-6; 8 bases align to TRBD1. CDR1 is KGHSH, CDR2 LQKENI, per germline. The J segment lost 10 bases and the V segment lost 3 bases, leaving 8 bases of the junction unmatched. The CDR3 is 15 residues long. CDR3 residues: CASSPQDREISPLHF. In DNA, the CDR3 is TGTGCCAGCTCACCCCAGGACAGGGAAATATCACCCCTCCACTTT.

V and J are TRBV19 and TRBJ2-5; 12 nucleotides align to TRBD1. With V trimmed by 1 base and J by 5 bases, 8 bases remained unmatched. The CDR3 loop spans 17 amino acids. Looked up from germline, CDR1 is LNHDA and CDR2 is SQIVND (reference sequence). The CDR3 is CASSIGEGTGGRETQYF. The CDR3 DNA is TGTGCCAGTAGTATAGGAGAGGGGACAGGGGGCCGGGAGACCCAGTACTTC.

This chain uses TRBV27 with TRBJ2-3; 8 bases are a match to TRBD1. V lost 4 bases to trimming and J lost 7 bases; unmatched junction nucleotides: 10. This CDR3 comprises 15 residues. Germline V CDR1 and CDR2: MNHEY, SMNVEV (reference sequence). The CDR3 spells CASSSPGGTRNTQYF. CDR3 in DNA: TGTGCCAGCAGTTCGCCAGGGGGCACTAGAAATACGCAGTATTTT.

In its sample, this clone was seen a few times. The J gene is TRBJ2-5, the V gene TRBV5-6, with D unclear. The CDR3 extends over 13 amino acids. The germline V gene has CDR1 SGHDT and CDR2 YYEEEE. With 9 bases removed from V and 2 bases from J, the gap between germline ends came to 14 bases. CDR3 region: CATKKGEQETQYF. The CDR3 DNA follows: TGTGCCACCAAGAAAGGAGAACAAGAGACCCAGTACTTC.